Each of the 24 T cell receptor beta chains below was sequenced from the same sample in a study of T cell responses to AZD1222 COVID-19 vaccine. Generated by immunoSEQ multiplex PCR, the TCRdb table keeps only in-frame clones and is missing some. The sample gives more than 100,000 clones, 85% to 90% of which show up once; 7.7% is in the top ten. The sequencing used peripheral blood, collected on day 0 of AZD1222 vaccination. The origin of the receptors is an adult in good health.

V is TRBV6-5 and J is TRBJ1-5, with D maybe TRBD1 (6 bases). Deletions cut 0 bases from V and 7 bases from J, with 13 bases between. CDR3 size: 15 residues. Germline V gene data show CDR1 as MNHEY and CDR2 as SVGAGI. This chain's CDR3 is CASSYSAGTRQPQHF. The CDR3 DNA reads TGTGCCAGCAGTTACTCGGCGGGGACAAGACAGCCCCAGCATTTT.

The rearrangement uses TRBV18 and TRBJ1-1, with D hard to call. Germline loops: CDR1 KGHSH, CDR2 LQKENI. V lost 3 bases and J lost 0, with 8 bases in between. The CDR3 covers 14 residues. The chain's CDR3 is CASSPPGLNTEAFF. The CDR3 DNA follows: TGTGCCAGCTCACCCCCGGGGTTGAACACTGAAGCTTTCTTT.

The gene calls are TRBV28 and TRBJ1-1, with 7 bases that match TRBD1. Per germline, CDR1 MDHEN and CDR2 SYDVKM. V trimming: 8 bases; J trimming: 4 bases; junction bases outside the gene matches: 7. This CDR3 spans 13 amino acids. CDR3 loop: CASHLGTATEAFF. CDR3 DNA: TGTGCCAGCCACCTCGGGACAGCCACTGAAGCTTTCTTT.

The chain employs TRBV7-2 and TRBJ2-5; D is unclear. This CDR3 has 13 residues. The germline V gene encodes CDR1 SGHTA and CDR2 FQGNSA. Trimming removed 2 bases at V and 8 bases at J, with 12 bases between. The CDR3 DNA is TGTGCCAGCAGCTTATTTGCGCCCCACACCCAGTACTTC. As protein: CASSLFAPHTQYF.

The chain employs TRBV7-8 and TRBJ1-6, with 7 bases aligning to TRBD1. CDR3 length equals 14 residues. The germline V gene encodes CDR1 SGHVS and CDR2 FQNEAQ. The trim removed 6 bases at V and 5 bases at J, leaving 4 bases unmatched. This CDR3 is CASRGTADNSPLHF. The CDR3 nucleotides are TGTGCCAGCAGAGGGACAGCAGATAATTCACCCCTCCACTTT.

V and J are TRBV7-3 and TRBJ2-1; 12 bases line up with TRBD2. CDR1 is SGHTA and CDR2 is FQGTGA in the germline V gene. The V segment lost 3 bases and the J segment 10 bases; nucleotides outside the gene matches: 4. CDR3 length equals 14 residues. The CDR3 DNA follows: TGTGCCAGCAGCTTTACCGGGACTAGCGGGGAGCAGTTCTTC. Its translation: CASSFTGTSGEQFF.

J is TRBJ2-3 and V is TRBV9, with TRBD1 matching over 8 bases. Germline-derived CDR1 and CDR2 are SGDLS and YYNGEE. Trimming cost V 4 bases and J 3 bases; bases outside gene matches: 13. This CDR3 region has 17 residues. CDR3 nucleotides: TGTGCCAGCAGCTCCCTCGCAGGGGGCGTGTGGACAGATACGCAGTATTTT. Its translation is CASSSLAGGVWTDTQYF.

This chain links TRBV9 with TRBJ2-6; D may be TRBD1 or TRBD2 (5 bases each). There are 17 residues in the CDR3. Per the germline V gene, CDR1 is SGDLS and CDR2 is YYNGEE. Trimming cost V 4 bases and J 1 base, with 15 bases left between them. DNA for the CDR3: TGTGCCAGCAGCCTCAGAGGGGATCCATCTGGGGCCAACGTCCTGACTTTC. Translating gives CASSLRGDPSGANVLTF.

Remarks on this clone: This CDR3 is also generated by other DNA sequences in the sample. V gene TRBV6-5 combines with J gene TRBJ1-1, with D hard to call. CDR3 size: 13 residues. From germline, CDR1 is MNHEY and CDR2 SVGAGI. Trimming stripped 2 bases from V and 1 base from J, with 5 bases between. The CDR3 spells CASSYPGNTEAFF. The CDR3 DNA reads as TGTGCCAGCAGTTACCCGGGGAACACTGAAGCTTTCTTT.

The chain combines TRBV7-8 with TRBJ2-1, with a weak D call TRBD2 (7 bases). CDR3 length: 16 residues. The V and J ends lost 2 bases and 0 bases respectively, with 11 bases between them. Germline CDR1 reads SGHVS; CDR2 reads FQNEAQ. The CDR3 reads CASSLRGGSSYNEQFF. The CDR3 nucleotides are TGTGCCAGCAGCTTAAGGGGGGGTAGCTCCTACAATGAGCAGTTCTTC. The full variable domain, completed using reference TRBV7-8 and TRBJ2-1, is GAGVSQSPRYKVAKRGQDVALRCDPISGHVSLFWYQQALGQGPEFLTYFQNEAQLDKSGLPSDRFFAERPEGSVSTLKIQRTQQEDSAVYLCASSLRGGSSYNEQFFGPGTRLTVL.

J is TRBJ1-1 and V is TRBV19; D remains unclear. The ends were cut back, 5 bases at V and 1 base at J, with 5 bases in the middle. CDR3 size: 12 residues. The germline CDR1 and CDR2 sequences are LNHDA and SQIVND (reference sequence). CDR3 residues: CASSWGNTEAFF. In DNA form, the CDR3 reads TGTGCCAGTAGTTGGGGGAACACTGAAGCTTTCTTT. Complete variable domain (other parts from reference TRBV19 and TRBJ1-1): DGGITQSPKYLFRKEGQNVTLSCEQNLNHDAMYWYRQDPGQGLRLIYYSQIVNDFQKGDIAEGYSVSREKKESFPLTVTSAQKNPTAFYLCASSWGNTEAFFGQGTRLTVV.

The V call is TRBV6-5, the J call TRBJ1-6, with no clear D. The CDR3 is 13 residues long. The germline V and J ends were trimmed by 4 bases and 5 bases, with 6 bases remaining between them. Germline CDR1 MNHEY, CDR2 SVGAGI. This CDR3 is CASSSLDNSPLHF. The DNA of the CDR3 is TGTGCCAGCAGTTCCCTAGATAATTCACCCCTCCACTTT.

This sequence joins TRBV6-5 and TRBJ2-7; D ambiguous. Germline assignment: CDR1 MNHEY and CDR2 SVGAGI. The V end lost 7 bases, the J end lost 2 bases, and 12 bases lay between the germline ends. The CDR3 loop spans 13 amino acids. The CDR3 reads CASTDRAAYEQYF. DNA of the CDR3: TGTGCCAGCACCGACCGGGCGGCCTACGAGCAGTACTTC.

The chain couples TRBV2 to TRBJ2-7; D call uncertain. CDR1 is SNHLY and CDR2 is FYNNEI in the germline V gene. The V and J ends lost 3 bases and 0 bases respectively, with 6 bases between them. The CDR3 runs 13 residues. The DNA of the CDR3 is TGTGCCAGCAGTGAGGCCAACTCCTACGAGCAGTACTTC. It encodes CASSEANSYEQYF.

V is TRBV28 and J is TRBJ2-7; D perhaps matches TRBD2 (7 bases). CDR3 size: 16 residues. Germline-derived CDR1 and CDR2 are MDHEN and SYDVKM. V was pared by 6 bases and J by 4 bases, with 22 bases between. The CDR3 bases are TGTGCCAGCAGGGGGGGGCCGGGGCAGCAAGCTTACGAGCAGTACTTC. Residues: CASRGGPGQQAYEQYF.

The chain carries TRBV29-1 and TRBJ2-2; D gene uncertain. The CDR3 contains 14 residues. Deletions cut 1 base from V and 4 bases from J, with 10 bases between. The germline V gene encodes CDR1 SQVTM and CDR2 ANQGSEA. The CDR3 coding sequence is TGCAGCGTTGAAGTTTTCTTTCGCACCGGGGAGCTGTTTTTT. This gives the protein CSVEVFFRTGELFF.

V and J are TRBV5-1 and TRBJ1-1; D uncertain. There are 14 residues in the CDR3. Germline values: CDR1 SGHRS, CDR2 YFSETQ. Trimming stripped 0 bases from V and 4 bases from J, with 10 bases between. The CDR3 sequence is CASSLGLETTEAFF. The CDR3 nucleotides are TGCGCCAGCAGCTTGGGCCTTGAGACCACTGAAGCTTTCTTT.

V is TRBV15 and J is TRBJ2-4; maybe TRBD1 (5 bases). Germline V gene data show CDR1 as LNHNV and CDR2 as YYDKDF (reference sequence). The CDR3 covers 14 residues. The V gene lost 0 bases and the J gene lost 7 bases, with 10 bases spanning the gap. The CDR3 here is CATSRDRAGNIQYF. CDR3 DNA: TGTGCCACCAGCAGAGATAGGGCAGGGAACATTCAGTACTTC. Variable domain in full (rest from reference TRBV15 and TRBJ2-4): DAMVIQNPRYQVTQFGKPVTLSCSQTLNHNVMYWYQQKSSQAPKLLFHYYDKDFNNEADTPDNFQSRRPNTSFCFLDIRSPGLGDTAMYLCATSRDRAGNIQYFGAGTRLSVL.

V and J are TRBV28 and TRBJ2-7; 9 bases are a match to TRBD1. The V gene end was trimmed by 8 bases and the J gene end by 3 bases; junction bases not matched to a gene: 11. Germline V gene sequence: CDR1 MDHEN, CDR2 SYDVKM. The CDR3 has 15 amino acids. The CDR3 coding sequence is TGTGCCAGCCGCGGTGTCGGGACAGGGTACTACGAGCAGTACTTC. Its translation is CASRGVGTGYYEQYF.

The table lists this clone with a count of one. The rearrangement uses TRBV9 and TRBJ2-3; D is uncertain. Trimming pared 2 bases from V and 0 bases from J, leaving 7 bases between. This CDR3 spans 14 amino acids. Germline lookup yields CDR1 SGDLS and CDR2 YYNGEE. DNA for the CDR3: TGTGCCAGCAGCGTGGGAAGGAGCACAGATACGCAGTATTTT. Translated, it gives CASSVGRSTDTQYF. The variable domain in full, completed from reference TRBV9 and TRBJ2-3, reads DSGVTQTPKHLITATGQRVTLRCSPRSGDLSVYWYQQSLDQGLQFLIQYYNGEERAKGNILERFSAQQFPDLHSELNLSSLELGDSALYFCASSVGRSTDTQYFGPGTRLTVL.

The rearrangement links TRBV23-1 to TRBJ1-5; D gene unclear. TRBV23-1 is labeled an ORF, and its function is uncertain. The CDR3 consists of 15 residues. V gave up 3 bases and J gave up 0 bases, with 9 bases separating them. The CDR3 DNA reads TGCGCCAGCAGTCACACGGGGTTTAGCAATCAGCCCCAGCATTTT. Protein product: CASSHTGFSNQPQHF.

This clone has only a few counts. The V call is TRBV6-2 or TRBV6-3, the J call TRBJ2-3; 11 bases are a match to TRBD1. This CDR3 has 19 amino acids. Germline CDR1 is MNHEY and CDR2 is SVGEGT. Trimming cost V 1 base and J 1 base; bases outside gene matches: 10. DNA of the CDR3: TGTGCCAGCAGTTACTTATCTGGGACAGGGGGACGGGGCACAGATACGCAGTATTTT. This gives the protein CASSYLSGTGGRGTDTQYF.

The V call is TRBV18, the J call TRBJ2-1; D gene unclear. V gave up 0 bases and J gave up 3 bases, with 3 bases separating them. The CDR3 is made up of 13 amino acids. The V gene's germline CDR1 is KGHSH and CDR2 LQKENI. CDR3 sequence: CASSPPNYNEQFF. CDR3 coding DNA: TGTGCCAGCTCACCACCGAACTACAATGAGCAGTTCTTC.

The chain joins TRBV5-1 to TRBJ2-2; D is possibly TRBD2 (6 bases). Germline V gives CDR1 SGHRS, CDR2 YFSETQ. The CDR3 is 15 amino acids. The V end was cut by 2 bases, the J end by 6 bases, with 14 bases between. CDR3 nucleotide sequence: TGCGCCAGCAGCTTTGACGGGGGTGGTGCCGGGGAGCTGTTTTTT. Protein: CASSFDGGGAGELFF.